This T cell receptor (beta chain) was observed in a study of PD-1 blockade in classical Hodgkin lymphoma (dated by TCRdb to 2020 to 2021). Broadly, across the study: Nivolumab dosing was 3 mg/kg intravenously every 2 weeks, continuing until either disease progression or unacceptable toxicity. A peripheral blood immune signature of response to PD-1 blockade in classical Hodgkin lymphoma was defined using TCR beta sequencing and CyTOF. Study-level results and caveats: Only a single clinical trial cohort was studied, and what caused the repertoire differences, possibly disease activity or prior therapy, remained undefined. Lower diversity was observed in patients in whom nivolumab was started less than 1 year after ASCT, and these patients were excluded from later analyses so that confounding by immune reconstitution would be avoided. A significant rise by C4D1 was seen in CD4+ but not CD8+ TCR diversity (p=0.0027 vs p=0.16), with the rise being most apparent in complete responders (p=0.02). Baseline diversity similar to that of newly diagnosed patients was observed in trial patients achieving complete response, whereas significantly lower diversity was observed in partial responders and progressors. Baseline TCR diversity was reported to be lower in newly diagnosed patients than in healthy donors, and even lower in relapsed/refractory patients.

What this sample's time point label stands for: cycle 4 day 1 (C4D1), after less than 7 weeks of nivolumab. Every trial patient had relapsed after autologous stem cell transplantation, and cohorts A, B and C differed in prior brentuximab vedotin exposure. The trial cohort included 55 to 65 patients with relapsed/refractory classical Hodgkin lymphoma, and each patient had a best overall response of complete response, partial response or progressive disease. In the multi-cohort phase II CheckMate 205 trial, trial patients received single-agent nivolumab. An independent review committee assessed best overall response by applying the 2007 International Working Group response criteria. Trial PBMCs were collected just before the start of nivolumab (C1D1) and during therapy at cycle 2 day 1 and cycle 4 day 1. Peripheral blood was collected in 8 mL Vacutainer Cell Preparation Tubes, from which PBMCs were isolated by centrifugation and then cryopreserved.

In the case of this clone: Its recognized antigen is unknown. No clone much larger than this one lies a single base away; base qualities are absent.

The Qiagen DNeasy kit was used to extract genomic DNA from unsorted PBMCs and from the negatively selected CD4+ and CD8+ fractions. Using primers that anneal to V and J segments, immunoSEQ multiplex PCR amplified the TCR beta CDR3 regions. A synthetic immune receptor repertoire was used to minimize amplification bias, and any residual bias was removed computationally once sequencing was done. Concerning the study's data processing: Repertoire diversity was quantified as the Shannon entropy index using custom Python scripts. The unsorted, CD4+ and CD8+ repertoires were each analyzed separately, with the exception of combined analyses, where CD4+ and CD8+ sequences were merged in silico. A clone was considered expanded if an increase in frequency of at least 2-fold after treatment relative to C1D1 was found, and a pseudocount of 0.5 was applied to clones undetected at baseline. Clones with 0 or 1 copy at C1D1 were classified as singleton clones, and clones with 2 or more copies were classified as non-singleton clones. Clones expanded in unsorted samples were labelled as CD4+, CD8+ or unknown by matching protein sequences in sorted samples from the same patient. Diversity changes from C1D1 to C4D1 were tested in paired samples using Wilcoxon tests. The source is immuneACCESS, and TCRdb retained only in-frame sequences with V and J called. Part of the clones is not carried over; for the studies checked, unresolved V genes explain less than half of this, and the remainder is unexplained. That table furnishes V, J and clone size, whereas the DNA furnished D and trimming. This sample holds just under 45,000 clones; 66% were observed only once. 2.5% to 3.5% of the sample rests with the top ten.

Relative to germline, V is 3 bases shorter and J is 0 bases shorter, with 15 bases between their ends. According to the germline V gene, CDR1 reads MGHRA and CDR2 reads YSYEKL. Taken from cysteine to phenylalanine, the CDR3 has 17 residues. The only DNA kept is the CDR3, 51 bases in frame from the first base. Specimen: peripheral blood mononuclear cells (PBMCs), collected before the fourth cycle of nivolumab. The sequence is built from TRBV4-1 and TRBJ2-1; there is no confident call for the D gene. This clonotype was sampled from a human donor with classical Hodgkin lymphoma. In nucleotide form, the sequence is TGCGCCAGCAGCCACGGAAAGGGCGCAGTCTCCTACAATGAGCAGTTCTTC. It translates to CASSHGKGAVSYNEQFF.